The 3 T cell receptor beta chains reported below all come from one sample, sequenced in a study of technical replicates of blood from four donors. TCRdb's copy holds only in-frame clones and misses some; the assay was immunoSEQ multiplex PCR. The sample carries around 61,000 clones, about 86% recorded once. The specimen sequenced was PBMCs. The receptors originated from a human donor in good health. Some clones in this sample may be carry-over from other donors' samples.

V is TRBV6-6 and J is TRBJ1-5, with TRBD1 as a possible D gene (6 bases). Trimming shortened V by 2 bases and J by 11 bases, and 13 bases separated the two germline ends. The germline V gene encodes CDR1 MNHNY and CDR2 SVGAGI (reference sequence). The CDR3 totals 13 residues. The CDR3 DNA follows: TGTGCCAGCAGTTACGGCACCGAGGGGGCCCAGCATTTT. It codes for CASSYGTEGAQHF.

The chain carries TRBV7-9 and TRBJ1-5; TRBD1 matches 7 bases. Unmatched junction bases numbered 3, after V lost 2 bases and J lost 2 bases. Germline CDR1 is SEHNR and CDR2 is FQNEAQ (reference sequence). The CDR3 covers 15 residues. Written as DNA, the CDR3 is TGTGCCAGCAGCTTAAACAGGGGTGGCAATCAGCCCCAGCATTTT. Its protein is CASSLNRGGNQPQHF.

This clone appeared a single time. The chain couples TRBV7-2 to TRBJ2-7, with TRBD2 matching over 7 bases. The germline CDR1 and CDR2 sequences are SGHTA and FQGNSA. Losses at the gene ends were 0 bases for V and 2 bases for J; bases not matched to a gene: 10. CDR3 length: 17 amino acids. CDR3 amino acids: CASSLASFPAGTYEQYF. Here the CDR3 DNA reads TGTGCCAGCAGCTTAGCATCTTTCCCAGCGGGAACCTACGAGCAGTACTTC.